This TCR beta chain is drawn from a study of radiation and T cells in renal cell carcinoma. Study-level information: Nephrectomy followed 15 Gy stereotactic body radiation by 4 weeks.

The time point here: baseline pretreatment blood. The treatment here: 15 Gy SBRT to primary tumor, nephrectomy 4 weeks later. The assay was immunoSEQ multiplex PCR, and TCRdb's table has in-frame clones only and misses some. The table has about 140,000 clones, less than 85% seen once; the top ten hold under 25%. Study results and limitations: Baseline intratumoral clonotype presence is unknown without pretreatment biopsies. Top tumor clonotypes rose in blood 2 weeks post-radiation, then contracted.

CDR3 length: 16 amino acids. Germline loops: CDR1 MNHEY, CDR2 SVGAGI. V shed 2 bases, J shed 4 bases, and the junction held 5 bases outside the gene matches. Comments on this clone: Its antigen is not known.

The sequence derives from a woman aged 45-59 years with renal cell carcinoma. The sample in question was blood, obtained from a patient whose treatment included radiotherapy and nephrectomy. The chain has TRBV6-5 and TRBJ1-6, with 7 positions matching TRBD1. Here the CDR3 DNA reads TGTGCCAGCAGTTACACCCAGGGGGGATATAATTCACCCCTCCACTTT. Translating it yields CASSYTQGGYNSPLHF.